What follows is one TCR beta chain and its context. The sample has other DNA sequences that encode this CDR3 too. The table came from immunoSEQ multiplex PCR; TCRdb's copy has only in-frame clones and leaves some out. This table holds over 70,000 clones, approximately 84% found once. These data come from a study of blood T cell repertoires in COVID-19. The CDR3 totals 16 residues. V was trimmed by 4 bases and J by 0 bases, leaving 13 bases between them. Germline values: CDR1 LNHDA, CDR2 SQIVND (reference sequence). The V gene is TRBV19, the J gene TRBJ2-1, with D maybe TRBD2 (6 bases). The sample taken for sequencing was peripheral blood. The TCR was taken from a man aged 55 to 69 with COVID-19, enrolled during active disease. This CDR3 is CASSRLAVSSYNEQFF. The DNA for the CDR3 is TGTGCCAGTAGTAGATTAGCGGTTAGCTCCTACAATGAGCAGTTCTTC.